This T cell receptor (beta chain) appears in the sequencing data of a study of shared clonotypes between healthy human individuals. Profiled with immunoSEQ multiplex PCR; TCRdb holds only in-frame clones, not every one. The sample gives hundreds of thousands of clones, less than 96% of which show up once; about 0.064% is in the top ten. Study-wide points: Some naive CD4 clonotypes, roughly 4.8%, turned up in common across four donors.

A CD45RA+ naive subset and a CD45RA-negative memory subset were split from CD4+ cells. In regard to this clone: The antigen is undetermined.

This CDR3 has 14 residues. CDR1 and CDR2 (germline): SGHDT, YYEEEE. Trimming removed 2 bases at V and 3 bases at J, with 10 bases between. This sequence joins TRBV5-6 and TRBJ2-3; TRBD1 is a possible D gene (6 bases). The sequence was collected from a woman between 25 and 40 years old in good health. Sequences were obtained from naive CD4+ T cells sorted from blood. The subset denotes: CD45RA+ positively selected. CDR3 DNA sequence: TGTGCCAGCAGCTTCTGGCAGGGGACAGATACGCAGTATTTT. This encodes CASSFWQGTDTQYF.